This entry describes one TCR beta chain. Its cognate antigen is unknown. Profiled with immunoSEQ multiplex PCR; TCRdb holds only in-frame clones, not every one. The sample consists of a few hundred thousand clones, around 90% of them appearing once. The entry originates in a study of Ad26.COV2.S vaccination and SARS-CoV-2 variants. Study-wide results and caveats: Breadth, reportedly substantial, characterized the spike-specific CD8+ and CD4+ T cell responses after vaccination.

The CDR3 is 15 residues long. Germline trimming cut 5 bases from V and 2 bases from J; bases unmatched to any gene: 3. Germline assignment: CDR1 LNHDA and CDR2 SQIVND (reference sequence). Treatment indicated: about 20 received Ad26.COV2.S at low or high dose, single or two shots; several received placebo; per-sample allocation not given. Samples were taken on day 63 after the first vaccine or placebo injection. This chain joins TRBV19 and TRBJ2-1; 10 bases fit TRBD2. This TCR derives from a person between 18 and 60 years old who received the Ad26.COV2.S COVID-19 vaccine or a placebo. The sample in question was peripheral blood, obtained in a trial of Ad26.COV2.S vaccine versus placebo. The CDR3 is CASSPSGSPYNEQFF. In DNA form, the CDR3 reads TGTGCCAGTAGTCCTAGCGGGAGCCCCTACAATGAGCAGTTCTTC. Based on the CDR3 plus reference TRBV19 and TRBJ2-1, the full variable domain is DGGITQSPKYLFRKEGQNVTLSCEQNLNHDAMYWYRQDPGQGLRLIYYSQIVNDFQKGDIAEGYSVSREKKESFPLTVTSAQKNPTAFYLCASSPSGSPYNEQFFGPGTRLTVL.